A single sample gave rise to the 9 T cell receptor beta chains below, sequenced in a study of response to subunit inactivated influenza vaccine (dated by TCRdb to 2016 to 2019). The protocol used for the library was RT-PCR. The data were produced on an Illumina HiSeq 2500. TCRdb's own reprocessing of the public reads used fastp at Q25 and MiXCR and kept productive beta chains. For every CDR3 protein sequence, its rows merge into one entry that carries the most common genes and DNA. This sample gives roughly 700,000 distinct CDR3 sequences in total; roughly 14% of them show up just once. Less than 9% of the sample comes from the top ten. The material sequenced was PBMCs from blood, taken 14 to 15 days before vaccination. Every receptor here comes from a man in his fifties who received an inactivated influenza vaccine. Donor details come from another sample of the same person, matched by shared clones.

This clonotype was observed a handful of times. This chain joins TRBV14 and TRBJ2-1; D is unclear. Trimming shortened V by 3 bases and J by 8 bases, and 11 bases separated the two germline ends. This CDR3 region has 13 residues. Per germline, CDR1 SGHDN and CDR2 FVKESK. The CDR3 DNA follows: TGTGCCAGCAGCCACTTAGCATTCCATGAGCAGTTCTTC. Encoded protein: CASSHLAFHEQFF.

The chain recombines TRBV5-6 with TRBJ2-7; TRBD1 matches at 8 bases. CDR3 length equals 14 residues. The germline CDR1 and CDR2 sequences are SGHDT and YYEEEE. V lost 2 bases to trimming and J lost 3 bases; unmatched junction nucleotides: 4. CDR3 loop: CASSFDRGLYEQYF. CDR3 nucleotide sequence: TGTGCCAGCAGCTTTGACAGGGGACTCTACGAGCAGTACTTC.

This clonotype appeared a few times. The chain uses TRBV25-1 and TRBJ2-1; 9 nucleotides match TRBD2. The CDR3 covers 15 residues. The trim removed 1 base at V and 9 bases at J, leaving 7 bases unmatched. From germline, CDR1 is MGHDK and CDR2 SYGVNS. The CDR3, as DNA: TGTGCCAGCAGTGAATTAGGCGGGGGGGCCAGTGAGCAGTTCTTC. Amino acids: CASSELGGGASEQFF.

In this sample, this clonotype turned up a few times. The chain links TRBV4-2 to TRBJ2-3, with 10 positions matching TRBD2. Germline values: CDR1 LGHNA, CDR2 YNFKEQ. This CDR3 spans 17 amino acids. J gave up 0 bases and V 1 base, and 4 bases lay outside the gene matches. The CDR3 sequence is CASSQASGGRSTDTQYF. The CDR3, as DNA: TGTGCCAGCAGCCAAGCTAGCGGGGGACGTAGCACAGATACGCAGTATTTT.

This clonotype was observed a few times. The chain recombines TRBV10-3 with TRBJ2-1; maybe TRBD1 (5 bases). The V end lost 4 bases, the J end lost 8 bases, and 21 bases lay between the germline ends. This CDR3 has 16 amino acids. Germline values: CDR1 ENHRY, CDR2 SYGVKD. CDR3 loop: CAISGVLGAKVHEQFF. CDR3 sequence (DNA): TGTGCCATCAGTGGTGTACTTGGGGCGAAGGTGCATGAGCAGTTCTTC.

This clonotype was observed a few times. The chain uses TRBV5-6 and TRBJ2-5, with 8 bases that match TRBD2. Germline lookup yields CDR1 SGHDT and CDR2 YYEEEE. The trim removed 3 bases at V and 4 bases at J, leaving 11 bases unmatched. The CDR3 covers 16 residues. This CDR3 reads CASSSLTGGPGETQYF. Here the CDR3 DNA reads TGTGCCAGCAGCTCCCTAACGGGAGGGCCAGGAGAGACCCAGTACTTC.

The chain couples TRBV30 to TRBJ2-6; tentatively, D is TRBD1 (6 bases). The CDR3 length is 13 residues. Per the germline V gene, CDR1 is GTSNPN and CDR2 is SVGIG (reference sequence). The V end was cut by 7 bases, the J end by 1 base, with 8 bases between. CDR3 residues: CALTGSGANVLTF. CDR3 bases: TGTGCCTTAACAGGGTCTGGGGCCAACGTCCTGACTTTC. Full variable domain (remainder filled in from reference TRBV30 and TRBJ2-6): SQTIHQWPATLVQPVGSPLSLECTVEGTSNPNLYWYRQAAGRGLQLLFYSVGIGQISSEVPQNLSASRPQDRQFILSSKKLLLSDSGFYLCALTGSGANVLTFGAGSRLTVL.

The CDR3 protein is CSSTRTGIDKNIQYF. DNA for the CDR3: TGCAGTTCGACTCGGACAGGGATAGACAAAAACATTCAGTACTTC. The chain joins TRBV20-1 to TRBJ2-4; 8 nucleotides agree with TRBD1. V shed 8 bases and J 3 bases; nucleotides not matched to a gene: 12. The CDR3 is 15 residues long. Germline-derived CDR1 and CDR2 are DFQATT and SNEGSKA (reference sequence).

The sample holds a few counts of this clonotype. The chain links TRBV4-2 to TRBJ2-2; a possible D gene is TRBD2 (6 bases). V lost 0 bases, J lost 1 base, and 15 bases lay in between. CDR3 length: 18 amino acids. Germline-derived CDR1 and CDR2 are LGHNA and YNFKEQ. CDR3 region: CASSQDRGGSGNTGELFF. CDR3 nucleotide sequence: TGTGCCAGCAGCCAAGATCGGGGCGGTAGCGGGAACACCGGGGAGCTGTTTTTT.